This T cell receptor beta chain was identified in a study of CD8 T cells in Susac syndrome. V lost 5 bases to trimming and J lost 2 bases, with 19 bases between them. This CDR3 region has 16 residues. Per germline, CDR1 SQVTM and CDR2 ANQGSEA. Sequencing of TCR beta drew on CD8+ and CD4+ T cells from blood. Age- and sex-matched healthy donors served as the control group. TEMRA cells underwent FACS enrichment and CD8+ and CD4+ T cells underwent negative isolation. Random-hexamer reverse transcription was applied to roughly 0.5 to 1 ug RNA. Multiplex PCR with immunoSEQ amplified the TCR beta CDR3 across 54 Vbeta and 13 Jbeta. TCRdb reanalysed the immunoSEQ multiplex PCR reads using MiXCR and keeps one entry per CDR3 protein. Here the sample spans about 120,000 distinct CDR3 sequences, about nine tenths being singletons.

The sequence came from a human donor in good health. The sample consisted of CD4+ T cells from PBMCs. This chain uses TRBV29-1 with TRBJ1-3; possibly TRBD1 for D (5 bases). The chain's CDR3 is CSVKRLQGNAGNTIYF. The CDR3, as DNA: TGCAGCGTTAAAAGGTTGCAGGGAAATGCTGGAAACACCATATATTTT.